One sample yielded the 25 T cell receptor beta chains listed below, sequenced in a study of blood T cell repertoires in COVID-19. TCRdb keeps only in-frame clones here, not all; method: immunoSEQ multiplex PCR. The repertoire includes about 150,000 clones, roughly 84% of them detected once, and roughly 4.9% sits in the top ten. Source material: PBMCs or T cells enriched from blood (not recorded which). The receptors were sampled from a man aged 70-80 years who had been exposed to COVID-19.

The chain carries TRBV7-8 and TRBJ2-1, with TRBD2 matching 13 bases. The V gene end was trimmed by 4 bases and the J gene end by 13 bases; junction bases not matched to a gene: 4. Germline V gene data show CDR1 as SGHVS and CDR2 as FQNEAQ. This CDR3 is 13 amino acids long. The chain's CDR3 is CASSSGLAGVQFF. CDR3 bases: TGTGCCAGCAGCTCAGGACTAGCGGGAGTTCAGTTCTTC. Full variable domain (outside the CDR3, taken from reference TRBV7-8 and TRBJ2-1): GAGVSQSPRYKVAKRGQDVALRCDPISGHVSLFWYQQALGQGPEFLTYFQNEAQLDKSGLPSDRFFAERPEGSVSTLKIQRTQQEDSAVYLCASSSGLAGVQFFGPGTRLTVL.

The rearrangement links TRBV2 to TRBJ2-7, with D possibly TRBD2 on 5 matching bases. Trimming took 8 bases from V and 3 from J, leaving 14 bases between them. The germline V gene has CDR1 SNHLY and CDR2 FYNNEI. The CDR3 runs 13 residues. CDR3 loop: CASVGSVIYEQYF. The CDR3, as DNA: TGTGCCAGCGTGGGTAGCGTAATCTACGAGCAGTACTTC. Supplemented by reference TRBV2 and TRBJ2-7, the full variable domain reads EPEVTQTPSHQVTQMGQEVILRCVPISNHLYFYWYRQILGQKVEFLVSFYNNEISEKSEIFDDQFSVERPDGSNFTLKIRSTKLEDSAMYFCASVGSVIYEQYFGPGTRLTVT.

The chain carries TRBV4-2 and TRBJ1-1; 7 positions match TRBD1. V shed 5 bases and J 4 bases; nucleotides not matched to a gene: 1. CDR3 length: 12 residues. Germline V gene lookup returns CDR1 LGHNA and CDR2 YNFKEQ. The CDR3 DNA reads TGTGCCAGCAGCTCAGGGGGCACTGAAGCTTTCTTT. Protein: CASSSGGTEAFF.

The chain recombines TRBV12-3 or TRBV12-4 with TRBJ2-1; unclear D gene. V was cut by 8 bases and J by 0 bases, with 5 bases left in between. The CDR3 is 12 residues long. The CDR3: CASRSSYNEQFF. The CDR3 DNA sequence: TGTGCCAGCCGCAGCTCCTACAATGAGCAGTTCTTC.

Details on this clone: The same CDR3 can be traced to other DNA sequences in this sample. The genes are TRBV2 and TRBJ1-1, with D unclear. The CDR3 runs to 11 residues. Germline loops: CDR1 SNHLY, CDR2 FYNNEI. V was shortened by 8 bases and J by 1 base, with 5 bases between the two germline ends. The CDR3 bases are TGTGCCAGCGCGGGGAACACTGAAGCTTTCTTT. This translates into CASAGNTEAFF.

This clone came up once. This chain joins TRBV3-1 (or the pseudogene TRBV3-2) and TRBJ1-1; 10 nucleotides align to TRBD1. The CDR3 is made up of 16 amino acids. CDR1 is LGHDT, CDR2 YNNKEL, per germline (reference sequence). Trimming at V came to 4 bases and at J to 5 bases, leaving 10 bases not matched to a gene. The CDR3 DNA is TGTGCCAGCAGCCGGGGACAGGGGATAGGAGGGACTGAAGCTTTCTTT. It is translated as CASSRGQGIGGTEAFF.

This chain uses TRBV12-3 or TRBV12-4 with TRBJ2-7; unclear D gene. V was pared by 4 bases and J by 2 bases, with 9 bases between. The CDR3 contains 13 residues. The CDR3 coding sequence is TGTGCCAGCAGTTGGGCAGCCACCTACGAGCAGTACTTC. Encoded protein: CASSWAATYEQYF.

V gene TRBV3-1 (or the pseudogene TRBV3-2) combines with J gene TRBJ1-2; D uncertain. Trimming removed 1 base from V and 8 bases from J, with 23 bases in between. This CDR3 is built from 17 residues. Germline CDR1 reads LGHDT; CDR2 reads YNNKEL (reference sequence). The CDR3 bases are TGTGCCAGCAGCCAAGGTCGTGAGGGTCCCCCCTGGGGAGGCTACACCTTC. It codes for CASSQGREGPPWGGYTF.

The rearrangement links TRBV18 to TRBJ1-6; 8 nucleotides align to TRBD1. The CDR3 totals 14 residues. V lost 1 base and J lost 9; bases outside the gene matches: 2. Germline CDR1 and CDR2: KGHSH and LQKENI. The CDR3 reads CASSPRQGASPLHF. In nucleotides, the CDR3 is TGTGCCAGCTCACCACGGCAGGGGGCTTCACCCCTCCACTTT.

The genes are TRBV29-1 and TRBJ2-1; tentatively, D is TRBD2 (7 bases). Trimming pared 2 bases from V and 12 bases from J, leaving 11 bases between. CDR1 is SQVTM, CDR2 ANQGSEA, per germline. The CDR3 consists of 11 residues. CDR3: CSVEIRGAQFF. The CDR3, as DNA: TGCAGCGTTGAAATCCGGGGGGCGCAGTTCTTC.

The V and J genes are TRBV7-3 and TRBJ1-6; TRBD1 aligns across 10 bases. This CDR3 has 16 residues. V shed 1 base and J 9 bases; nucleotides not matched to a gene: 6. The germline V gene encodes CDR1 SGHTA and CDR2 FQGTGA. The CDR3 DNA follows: TGTGCCAGCAGCTTAAGGCCCGGGACAGGGGCTTCACCCCTCCACTTT. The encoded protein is CASSLRPGTGASPLHF.

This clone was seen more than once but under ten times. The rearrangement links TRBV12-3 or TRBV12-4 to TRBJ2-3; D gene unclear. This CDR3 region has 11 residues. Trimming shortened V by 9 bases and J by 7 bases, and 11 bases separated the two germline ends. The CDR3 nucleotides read TGTGCCAGTGGCCTTACAAATACGCAGTATTTT. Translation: CASGLTNTQYF.

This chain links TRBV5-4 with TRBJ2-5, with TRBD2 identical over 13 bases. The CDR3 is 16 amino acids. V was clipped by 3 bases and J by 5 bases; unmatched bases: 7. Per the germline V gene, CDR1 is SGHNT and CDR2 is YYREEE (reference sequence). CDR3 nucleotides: TGTGCCAGCAGCTCTGGACTAGCGGGAGATTTGGAGACCCAGTACTTC. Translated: CASSSGLAGDLETQYF.

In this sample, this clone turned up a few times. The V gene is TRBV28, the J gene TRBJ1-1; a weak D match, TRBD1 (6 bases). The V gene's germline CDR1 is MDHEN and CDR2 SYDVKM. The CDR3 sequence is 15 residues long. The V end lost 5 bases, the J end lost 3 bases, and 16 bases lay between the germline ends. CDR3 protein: CASSQGPQLDTEAFF. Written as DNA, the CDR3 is TGTGCCAGCAGTCAGGGGCCCCAGTTAGACACTGAAGCTTTCTTT.

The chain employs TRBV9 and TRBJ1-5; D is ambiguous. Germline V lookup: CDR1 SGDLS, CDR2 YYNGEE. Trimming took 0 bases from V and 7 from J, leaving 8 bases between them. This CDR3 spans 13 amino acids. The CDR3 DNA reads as TGTGCCAGCAGCGTAGAGCTCCGGCAGCCCCAGCATTTT. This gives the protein CASSVELRQPQHF.

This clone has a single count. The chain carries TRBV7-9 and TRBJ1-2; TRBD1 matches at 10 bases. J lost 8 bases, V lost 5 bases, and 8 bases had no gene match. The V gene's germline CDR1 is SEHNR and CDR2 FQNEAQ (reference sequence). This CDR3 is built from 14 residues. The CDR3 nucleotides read TGTGCCAGCAGCGAAGGGACAGGGGCTCACGGCTACACCTTC. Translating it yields CASSEGTGAHGYTF.

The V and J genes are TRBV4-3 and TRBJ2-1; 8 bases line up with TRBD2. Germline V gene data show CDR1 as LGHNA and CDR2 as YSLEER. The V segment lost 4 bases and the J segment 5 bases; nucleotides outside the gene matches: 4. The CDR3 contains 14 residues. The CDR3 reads CASSRGTSDNEQFF. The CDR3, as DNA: TGCGCCAGCAGCCGAGGGACTAGTGACAATGAGCAGTTCTTC.

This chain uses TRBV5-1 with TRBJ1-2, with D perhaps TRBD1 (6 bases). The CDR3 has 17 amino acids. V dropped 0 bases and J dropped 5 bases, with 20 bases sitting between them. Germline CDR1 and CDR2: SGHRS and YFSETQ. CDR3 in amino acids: CASSLDPRGASLYGYTF. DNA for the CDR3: TGCGCCAGCAGCTTGGATCCCCGGGGGGCTTCCTTATATGGCTACACCTTC.

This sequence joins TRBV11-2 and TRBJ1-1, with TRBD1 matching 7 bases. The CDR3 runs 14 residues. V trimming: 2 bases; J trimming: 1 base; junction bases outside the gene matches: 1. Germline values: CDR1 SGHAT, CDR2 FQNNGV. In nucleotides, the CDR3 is TGTGCCAGCAGCTTACACAGGGGGAACACTGAAGCTTTCTTT. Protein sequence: CASSLHRGNTEAFF.

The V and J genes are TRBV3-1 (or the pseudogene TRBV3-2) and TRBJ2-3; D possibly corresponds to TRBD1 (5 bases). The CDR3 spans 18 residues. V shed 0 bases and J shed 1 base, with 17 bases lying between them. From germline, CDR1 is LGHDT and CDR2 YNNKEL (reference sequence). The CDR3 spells CASSQDTGANVRTDTQYF. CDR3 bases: TGTGCCAGCAGCCAAGATACAGGAGCCAATGTGCGCACAGATACGCAGTATTTT.

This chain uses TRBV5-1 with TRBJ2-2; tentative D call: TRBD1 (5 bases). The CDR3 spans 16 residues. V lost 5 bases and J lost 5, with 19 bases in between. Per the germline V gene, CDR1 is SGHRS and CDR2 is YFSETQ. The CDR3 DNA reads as TGCGCCAGCAGACAAGGGGCGCAAGGTCTAACCGGGGAGCTGTTTTTT. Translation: CASRQGAQGLTGELFF. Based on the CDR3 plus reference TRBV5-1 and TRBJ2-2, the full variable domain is KAGVTQTPRYLIKTRGQQVTLSCSPISGHRSVSWYQQTPGQGLQFLFEYFSETQRNKGNFPGRFSGRQFSNSRSEMNVSTLELGDSALYLCASRQGAQGLTGELFFGEGSRLTVL.

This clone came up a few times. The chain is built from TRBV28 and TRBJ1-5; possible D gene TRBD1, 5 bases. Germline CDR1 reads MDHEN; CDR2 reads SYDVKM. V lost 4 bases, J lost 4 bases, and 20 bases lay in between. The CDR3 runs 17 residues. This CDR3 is CASSWTHTRRTNQPQHF. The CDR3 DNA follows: TGTGCCAGCAGTTGGACACATACTCGGCGAACTAATCAGCCCCAGCATTTT.

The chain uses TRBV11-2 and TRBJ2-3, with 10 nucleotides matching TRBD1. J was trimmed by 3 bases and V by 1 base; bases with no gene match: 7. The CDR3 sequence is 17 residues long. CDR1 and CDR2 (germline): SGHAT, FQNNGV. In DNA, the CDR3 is TGTGCCAGCAGCTTAGTATCCGGGACAGGGGTTACAGATACGCAGTATTTT. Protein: CASSLVSGTGVTDTQYF.

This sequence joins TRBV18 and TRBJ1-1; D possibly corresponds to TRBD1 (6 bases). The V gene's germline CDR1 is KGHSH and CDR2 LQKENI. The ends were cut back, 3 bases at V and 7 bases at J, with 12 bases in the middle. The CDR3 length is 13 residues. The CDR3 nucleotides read TGTGCCAGCTCACCCAGACAGGACGATGAAGCTTTCTTT. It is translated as CASSPRQDDEAFF.

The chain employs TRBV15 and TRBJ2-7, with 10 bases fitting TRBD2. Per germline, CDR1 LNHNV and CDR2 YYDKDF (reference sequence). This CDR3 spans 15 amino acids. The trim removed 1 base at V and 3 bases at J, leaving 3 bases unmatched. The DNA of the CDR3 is TGTGCCACCAGCAGAGTAGCGGGAGGCAACTACGAGCAGTACTTC. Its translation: CATSRVAGGNYEQYF.